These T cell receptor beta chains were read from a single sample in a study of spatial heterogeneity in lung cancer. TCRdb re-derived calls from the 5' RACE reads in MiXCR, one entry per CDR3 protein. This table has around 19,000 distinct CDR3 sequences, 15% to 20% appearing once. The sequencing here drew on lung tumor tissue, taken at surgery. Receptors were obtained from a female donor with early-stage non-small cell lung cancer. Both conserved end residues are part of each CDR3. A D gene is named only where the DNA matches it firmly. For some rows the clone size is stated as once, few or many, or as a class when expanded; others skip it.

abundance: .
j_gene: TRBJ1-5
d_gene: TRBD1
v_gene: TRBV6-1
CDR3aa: CASSVGDRVGNQPQHF
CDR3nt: TGTGCCAGCAGTGTAGGGGACAGAGTGGGCAATCAGCCCCAGCATTTT

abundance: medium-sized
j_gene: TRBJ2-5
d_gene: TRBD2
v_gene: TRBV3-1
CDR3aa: CASSRTSGGETQYF
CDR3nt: TGTGCCAGCAGCCGAACTAGCGGGGGAGAGACCCAGTACTTC

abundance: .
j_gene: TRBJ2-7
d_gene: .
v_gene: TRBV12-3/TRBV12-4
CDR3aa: CASSPSIGNEQYF
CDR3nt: TGTGCCAGCAGTCCCTCTATAGGCAACGAGCAGTACTTC

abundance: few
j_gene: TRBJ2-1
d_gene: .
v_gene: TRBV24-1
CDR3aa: CATSDPPIDEQFF
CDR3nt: TGTGCCACCAGTGACCCACCCATCGATGAGCAGTTCTTC

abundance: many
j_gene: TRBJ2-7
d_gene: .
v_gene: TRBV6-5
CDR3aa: CASSYRDRAYEQYF
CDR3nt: TGTGCCAGCAGTTATCGGGACCGGGCCTACGAGCAGTACTTC

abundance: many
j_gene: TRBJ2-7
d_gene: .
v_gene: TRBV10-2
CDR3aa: CASSERGPSYEQYF
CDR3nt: TGCGCCAGCAGTGAGCGGGGGCCCTCCTACGAGCAGTACTTC

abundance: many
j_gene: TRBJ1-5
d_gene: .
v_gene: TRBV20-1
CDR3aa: CSARQAYSNQPQHF
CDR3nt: TGCAGTGCCCGACAGGCCTATAGCAATCAGCCCCAGCATTTT

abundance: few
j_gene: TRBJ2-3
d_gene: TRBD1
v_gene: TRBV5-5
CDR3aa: CASSLGTATDTQYF
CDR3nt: TGTGCCAGCAGCTTAGGGACAGCCACAGATACGCAGTATTTT

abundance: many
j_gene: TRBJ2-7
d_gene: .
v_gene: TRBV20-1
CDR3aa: CSAGGLTYEQYF
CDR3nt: TGCAGTGCTGGAGGTCTCACCTACGAGCAGTACTTC

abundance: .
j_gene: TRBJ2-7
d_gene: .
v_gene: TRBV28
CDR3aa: CASSTPYEQYF
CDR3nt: TGTGCCAGCAGTACTCCCTACGAGCAGTACTTC

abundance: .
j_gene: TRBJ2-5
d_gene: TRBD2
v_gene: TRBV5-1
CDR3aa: CASSSGLGETQYF
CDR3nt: TGCGCCAGCAGCTCGGGACTAGGAGAGACCCAGTACTTC

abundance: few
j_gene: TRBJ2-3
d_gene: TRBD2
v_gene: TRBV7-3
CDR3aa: CASSLSLALTDTQYF
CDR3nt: TGTGCCAGCAGCTTATCACTAGCGCTCACAGATACGCAGTATTTT

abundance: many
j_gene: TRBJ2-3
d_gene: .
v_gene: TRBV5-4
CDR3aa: CASSGGEADTQYF
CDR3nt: TGTGCCAGCAGCGGAGGGGAGGCGGATACGCAGTATTTT

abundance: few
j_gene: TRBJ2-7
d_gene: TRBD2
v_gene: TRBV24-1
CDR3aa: CATSRSGSIEQYF
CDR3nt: TGTGCCACCAGCAGGAGCGGGAGCATCGAGCAGTACTTC

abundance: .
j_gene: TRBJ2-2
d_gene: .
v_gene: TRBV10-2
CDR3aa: CASSEVLTTEELFF
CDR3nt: TGCGCCAGCAGTGAGGTTCTTACTACCGAGGAGCTGTTTTTT

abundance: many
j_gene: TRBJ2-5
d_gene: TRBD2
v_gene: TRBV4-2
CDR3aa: CASSQEGGTSGGSETQYF
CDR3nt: TGTGCCAGCAGCCAAGAAGGGGGGACTAGCGGGGGGTCGGAGACCCAGTACTTC

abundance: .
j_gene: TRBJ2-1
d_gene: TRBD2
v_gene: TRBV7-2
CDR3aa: CASTHSGRAYNEQFF
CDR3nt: TGTGCCAGCACCCATAGCGGGAGGGCCTACAATGAGCAGTTCTTC

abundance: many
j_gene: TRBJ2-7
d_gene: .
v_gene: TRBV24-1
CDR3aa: CATSLGGGTMEQYF
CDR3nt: TGTGCCACCTCCCTGGGGGGAGGAACCATGGAGCAGTACTTC

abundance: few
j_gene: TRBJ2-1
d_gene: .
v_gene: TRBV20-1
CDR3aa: CSAPDLAVPYNEQFF
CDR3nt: TGCAGTGCCCCCGATCTAGCCGTACCATACAATGAGCAGTTCTTC

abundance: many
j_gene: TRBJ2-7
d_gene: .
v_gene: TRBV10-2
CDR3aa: CASSGDRLGYEQYF
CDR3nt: TGCGCCAGCAGTGGGGACCGGCTAGGCTACGAGCAGTACTTC